The 15 T cell receptor beta chains below come from one sample, sequenced in a study of T cell responses to AZD1222 COVID-19 vaccine. TCRdb keeps only in-frame clones here, not all; method: immunoSEQ multiplex PCR. Found here are fewer than 100,000 clones, 87% of them singletons; the top ten hold roughly 11%. Sample: peripheral blood, taken 28 days after the second AZD1222 dose. These receptors were obtained from an adult who received the AZD1222 COVID-19 vaccine.

The V gene is TRBV27, the J gene TRBJ1-2, with D tentatively TRBD1 (6 bases). This CDR3 contains 16 residues. Germline CDR1 reads MNHEY; CDR2 reads SMNVEV (reference sequence). Trimming removed 4 bases at V and 4 bases at J, with 19 bases between. Written as DNA, the CDR3 is TGTGCCAGCAGTTCCAATCCGAAGGGGGGCCTCTATGGCTACACCTTC. Encoded protein: CASSSNPKGGLYGYTF.

The rearrangement joins TRBV19 to TRBJ1-2, with D hard to call. The CDR3 consists of 11 residues. Germline lookup yields CDR1 LNHDA and CDR2 SQIVND (reference sequence). V shed 6 bases and J shed 4 bases, with 6 bases lying between them. The CDR3 nucleotides are TGTGCCAGTAGCGTACGCTATGGCTACACCTTC. It is translated as CASSVRYGYTF.

The chain combines TRBV7-2 with TRBJ2-7; no firm D call. Germline loops: CDR1 SGHTA, CDR2 FQGNSA. This CDR3 is built from 14 residues. Trimming shortened V by 2 bases and J by 2 bases, and 10 bases separated the two germline ends. CDR3 nucleotide sequence: TGTGCCAGCAGCTTAACTCAAACGGCCTACGAGCAGTACTTC. Encoded protein: CASSLTQTAYEQYF.

In regard to this clone: Other DNA sequences in the same sample also yield this CDR3. V is TRBV12-3 or TRBV12-4 and J is TRBJ1-3; TRBD1 might be the D (5 bases). The CDR3 extends over 13 amino acids. Trimming cost V 5 bases and J 4 bases, with 9 bases left between them. CDR3 DNA: TGTGCCAGCAGTCCACGACAGGGAAACACCATATATTTT. Translation gives CASSPRQGNTIYF.

This clone came up once. V gene TRBV6-5 combines with J gene TRBJ2-7; D call uncertain. Germline-derived CDR1 and CDR2 are MNHEY and SVGAGI. This CDR3 spans 12 amino acids. V lost 4 bases and J 3 bases, leaving 7 bases between the germline ends. The CDR3 coding sequence is TGTGCCAGCAGTTCGAATTACTACGAGCAGTACTTC. Amino acids: CASSSNYYEQYF.

The chain couples TRBV7-3 to TRBJ1-1, with D perhaps matching TRBD1 (5 bases). With 1 base removed from V and 1 base from J, the gap between germline ends came to 10 bases. CDR1 SGHTA and CDR2 FQGTGA come from the germline V gene. The CDR3 is 15 amino acids. In DNA form, the CDR3 reads TGTGCCAGCAGCTTAAATCCCAGGGCGAACACTGAAGCTTTCTTT. Residues: CASSLNPRANTEAFF.

This CDR3 reads CASSLWFGGQGGEAFF. The CDR3 nucleotides are TGTGCCAGCAGTTTATGGTTCGGGGGACAGGGGGGTGAAGCTTTCTTT. V usage is TRBV27 and J usage is TRBJ1-1, with 11 bases matching TRBD1. CDR3 length equals 16 residues. Per the germline V gene, CDR1 is MNHEY and CDR2 is SMNVEV (reference sequence). J was trimmed by 7 bases and V by 1 base; bases with no gene match: 8.

V usage is TRBV5-1 and J usage is TRBJ1-1, with D tentatively TRBD1 (6 bases). Germline CDR1 and CDR2: SGHRS and YFSETQ. This CDR3 spans 17 amino acids. The V and J ends lost 0 bases and 2 bases respectively, with 17 bases between them. The chain's CDR3 is CASSLVPGAGVNTEAFF. The CDR3 coding sequence is TGCGCCAGCAGCTTGGTTCCGGGGGCGGGTGTAAACACTGAAGCTTTCTTT.

The chain links TRBV19 to TRBJ2-3; 8 bases line up with TRBD1. CDR3 size: 12 residues. Germline V gives CDR1 LNHDA, CDR2 SQIVND (reference sequence). V shed 6 bases, J shed 6 bases, and the junction held 2 bases outside the gene matches. Here the CDR3 reads CASRGQEDTQYF. Here the CDR3 DNA reads TGTGCCAGTAGGGGACAGGAGGATACGCAGTATTTT.

This clone appeared a single time. This chain uses TRBV5-4 with TRBJ2-1, with 15 bases matching TRBD2. Trimming at V came to 4 bases and at J to 7 bases, leaving 9 bases not matched to a gene. The length of the CDR3 is 17 residues. The V gene's germline CDR1 is SGHNT and CDR2 YYREEE (reference sequence). This CDR3 reads CASSGTSGGSGWNEQFF. As DNA, the CDR3 is TGTGCCAGCAGCGGGACTAGCGGGGGGAGTGGTTGGAATGAGCAGTTCTTC. Variable domain in full (rest from reference TRBV5-4 and TRBJ2-1): ETGVTQSPTHLIKTRGQQVTLRCSSQSGHNTVSWYQQALGQGPQFIFQYYREEENGRGNFPPRFSGLQFPNYSSELNVNALELDDSALYLCASSGTSGGSGWNEQFFGPGTRLTVL.

The rearrangement uses TRBV7-9 and TRBJ2-7, with TRBD1 identical over 7 bases. The CDR3 has 15 amino acids. Per the germline V gene, CDR1 is SEHNR and CDR2 is FQNEAQ (reference sequence). The trim removed 3 bases at V and 2 bases at J, leaving 7 bases unmatched. The CDR3 DNA reads as TGTGCCAGCAGCTTTATTAGGGACAGCGCCTACGAGCAGTACTTC. Encoded protein: CASSFIRDSAYEQYF.

This clone appeared a single time. The chain carries TRBV7-9 and TRBJ2-1, with D possibly matching TRBD2 (7 bases). Trimming pared 3 bases from V and 10 bases from J, leaving 16 bases between. The germline V gene encodes CDR1 SEHNR and CDR2 FQNEAQ (reference sequence). CDR3 length: 14 residues. CDR3 coding DNA: TGTGCCAGCAGCTTTAATCGGGGGGCCGAGGAGCAGTTCTTC. Its translation is CASSFNRGAEEQFF.

CDR3 DNA: TGTGCCAGCAGTTACTCGACGGCAGGCACCTACGAGCAGTACTTC. Residues: CASSYSTAGTYEQYF. The V call is TRBV6-5, the J call TRBJ2-7; no clear D gene. This CDR3 has 15 amino acids. Germline values: CDR1 MNHEY, CDR2 SVGAGI. Trimming shortened V by 0 bases and J by 2 bases, and 11 bases separated the two germline ends.

V is TRBV6-4 and J is TRBJ2-1; 7 bases line up with TRBD1. CDR1 MRHNA and CDR2 SNTAGT come from the germline V gene. Trimming removed 3 bases from V and 9 bases from J; junction bases left unmatched: 8. The CDR3 has 14 amino acids. CDR3 coding DNA: TGTGCCAGCAGTGAACAGGGGATGTTCGGTGAGCAGTTCTTC. It translates to CASSEQGMFGEQFF.

The chain links TRBV6-5 to TRBJ2-7; D remains unclear. V was cut by 0 bases and J by 3 bases, with 12 bases left in between. This CDR3 contains 15 residues. Germline V lookup: CDR1 MNHEY, CDR2 SVGAGI. This CDR3 is CASSYSSPYSYEQYF. CDR3 DNA: TGTGCCAGCAGTTACTCTTCTCCCTACAGCTACGAGCAGTACTTC.